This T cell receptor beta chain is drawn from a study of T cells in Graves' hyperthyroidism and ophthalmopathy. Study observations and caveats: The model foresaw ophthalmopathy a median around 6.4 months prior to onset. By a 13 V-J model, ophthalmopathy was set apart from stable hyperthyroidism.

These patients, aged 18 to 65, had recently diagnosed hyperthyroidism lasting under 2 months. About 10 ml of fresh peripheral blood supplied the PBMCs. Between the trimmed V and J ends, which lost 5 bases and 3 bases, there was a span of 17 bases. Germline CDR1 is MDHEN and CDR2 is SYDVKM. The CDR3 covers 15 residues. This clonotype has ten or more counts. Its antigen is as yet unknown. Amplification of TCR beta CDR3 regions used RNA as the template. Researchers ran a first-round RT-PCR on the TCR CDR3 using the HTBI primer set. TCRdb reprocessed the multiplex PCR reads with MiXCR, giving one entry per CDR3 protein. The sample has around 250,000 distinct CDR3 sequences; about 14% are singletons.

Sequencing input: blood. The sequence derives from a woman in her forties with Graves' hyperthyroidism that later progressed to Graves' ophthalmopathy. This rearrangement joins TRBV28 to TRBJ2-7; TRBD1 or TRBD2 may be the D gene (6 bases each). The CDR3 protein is CASSPRGTRDYEQYF. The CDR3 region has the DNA TGTGCCAGCAGTCCTAGGGGGACTCGCGACTACGAGCAGTACTTC.